The T cell receptor (beta chain) under discussion was sequenced for a study of beta chain features in type 1 diabetes. Findings and limits, study-wide: TCRB CDR3 length was moderately but significantly reduced in all four CD4+ subsets of Type 1 diabetes patients.

This clone has just a few counts. Its antigen is not identified. Isolated RNA was reverse transcribed in full, so expressed TCRB transcripts were sequenced. The data were produced by immunoSEQ multiplex PCR, yet TCRdb's version contains in-frame clones alone and is incomplete. The sample lists some 63,000 clones, around 49% seen once, with roughly 0.65% in the top ten. Germline CDR1 and CDR2: LNHDA and SQIVND (reference sequence). The CDR3 is 13 residues long. V dropped 3 bases and J dropped 6 bases, with 9 bases sitting between them. Sequenced input: central memory CD4+ T cells from blood. The receptor was derived from a young man with type 1 diabetes. The chain recombines TRBV19 with TRBJ1-5, with D unclear. Written as DNA, the CDR3 is TGTGCCAGTAGTATGGGAGGAGGTCAGCCCCAGCATTTT. It translates to CASSMGGGQPQHF.